This TCR beta chain comes out of a study of cytomegalovirus exposure and HLA in healthy donors (TCRdb year 2017). Context from the whole study: An earlier analysis of some 600 of the donors reported 276 Gb of sequence data and about 120 million unique TCR beta sequences obtained from about 200 million T cells. Typing coverage varied by locus: roughly 620-640 donors for A, B, C, DRB1 and DQB1; 500 to 550 for DQA1; 600 to 610 for DPA1; some 470 for DPB1. The later analysis used no new phenotypic data to find candidate immune exposures, relying instead on TCR beta sequences and their occurrence across donors. Every discovery cohort repertoire had been produced on one sequencing platform. In an earlier analysis of more than 550 of the donors, high-throughput TCR beta sequencing was used to judge whether each TCR beta V gene segment behaved as functional or pseudogenic. Using immunosequencing, the study profiled T cell repertoires from about 620 subjects and related those repertoires to cytomegalovirus serostatus. Roughly five DR-DQ haplotypes were treated as single units for association and clustering because of strong linkage in the cohort. In addition to the first cohort of roughly 670 subjects, a separate validation cohort of under 150 different subjects was used. Of the 350 to 400 genotyped donors, about 80% fell in the genetic ancestry cluster associated with self-reported Caucasian donors. An early release covering some 640 HLA-typed donors comprised about 300 gigabases of sequencing data and about 90 million unique TCR sequences. Donor age, sex, ethnicity and CMV serostatus were compiled alongside the repertoire data. HLA typing covered class I and class II loci at four-digit resolution. On average, around 230,000 unique TCR beta nucleotide sequences were sequenced per donor among 398 genotyped donors of the cohort, with roughly 20% of those sequences being non-productive. To predict cytomegalovirus infection status, the study brought together high-throughput TCR immunosequencing, statistical association of individual TCRs with disease status, and machine learning. In a later analysis, previously published TCR beta repertoires from some 640 donors were re-analyzed and high-resolution HLA genotyping was added so that TCR occurrence patterns could be studied. The aim of the study was to test whether cataloging public T cell receptors could identify signatures of past pathogen exposure. Genome-wide SNP genotypes for about 60% of the roughly 700 donors were used in a later genetic analysis, which treated that subset as a discovery cohort. What the authors observed across the whole study: A later analysis found that TCR association rates varied across HLA loci, with DRB1 alleles showing the most associated TCRs and HLA-C alleles the fewest. In a later analysis, several top co-occurrence clusters were reported to appear linked to parvovirus B19, influenza, CMV and Epstein-Barr virus. For the cohort, immune exposure information was limited to CMV serostatus. In both the original and validation cohorts, the classifier was reported to diagnose cytomegalovirus status with high specificity and sensitivity. Because HLA typing was missing for some donors at each locus, association tests included only the typed subset. According to the authors, the approach could potentially be generalized to other disease states and immunological phenotypes. Only TCR beta chains were sequenced in this cohort, and the absence of alpha or paired-chain data limited detectable features. A few of the identified cytomegalovirus-associated TCR beta chains were confirmed in vitro to be specific for cytomegalovirus antigens. In a later genetic analysis, a missense DCLRE1C variant was associated with V-gene and J-gene trimming of TCR beta chains, and the association was replicated in an independent cohort. Seventeen rarely observed V segments, including chromosome 9 orphons, were excluded from the earlier analysis of a few hundred of the donors because counts were too low. Broadly in line with IMGT annotations, most TCR beta V segments showed up in productive rearrangements about 87% or about 30% of the time in an earlier analysis of approximately 600 of the donors. Correlated functional status among segregating V segments might be attributable to linkage disequilibrium, but an unknown experimental factor could not be ruled out. The study listed over 150 TCR beta chains as associated with cytomegalovirus. In a later genetic analysis, fewer N-insertions in productive TCRs were reported among donors in an Asian-associated ancestry cluster than the roughly 700-donor mean. In a later analysis, HLA-associated TCR beta chains showed more clonal expansion and lower generation probabilities than non-associated chains that were equally common. Assigning TCR associations to individual alleles was difficult when HLA alleles, especially DR and DQ, strongly co-occurred. A cluster of highly shared sequence variants was judged likely to represent a technical artifact of the sequencing pipeline. Roughly uniform sequencing depth across donors was assumed in presence/absence analyses, although this assumption may not hold. A further reported finding was that TCR beta sequences accurately predicted the HLA-A and HLA-B alleles for most subjects in the first cohort. Most TCR sequences were observed very rarely across donors, whereas some public TCRs were present in many individuals. In a later analysis, some 17,000 TCR beta sequences were associated with specific HLA alleles at a false discovery rate of 0.05. In a later analysis, most CMV-associated TCR beta chains were found to appear HLA-restricted, with HLA associations seemingly driven largely by CMV exposure.

The cohort was made up of several hundred healthy bone marrow donors. At the time of sampling, every cohort member was nominally healthy, though immune exposures that went unrecorded were likely present. The donor tested CMV seropositive and was one of the 289 seropositive cohort members. A peripheral blood sample was collected from each donor, and TCR beta sequencing was performed on peripheral blood mononuclear cells. The Qiagen DNeasy Blood Extraction Kit was used to extract genomic DNA from the blood cell samples. The method behind the library was the immunoSEQ multiplex PCR assay. For the multiplex PCR, a mixture combining 60 forward primers for TCR Vbeta segments and 13 reverse primers for TCR Jbeta segments was used. The CDR3 region of rearranged TCR beta genes was amplified from genomic DNA with a multiplex PCR assay. Amplified TCR beta libraries were sequenced as 87-base-pair reads on the Illumina HiSeq System. Per the source publication's procedure: A later analysis counted approximately 84 million unique TCR beta chains across the 640 or so repertoires, and some 11 million of these chains were shared by at least two donors. A nearest-neighbor algorithm error-corrected the raw reads and collapsed the reads into unique sequences, merging closely related sequences to remove PCR and sequencing errors. V, D and J gene segments were assigned by aligning CDR3 sequences to IMGT reference sequences. For a sequence to be retained, a match of at least six nucleotides to both a V gene segment and a J gene segment was required. Rearrangements were called productive when the CDR3 lacked stop codons and stayed in frame with V and J; all others were non-productive. CDR3 was defined by IMGT convention, running from the second conserved V-encoded cysteine to the conserved J-encoded phenylalanine. Sequences without an unambiguous match to a single V gene segment were excluded from the earlier analysis of several hundred of the donors. In an earlier analysis of several hundred of the donors, a V segment was called functional when productive rearrangements were above 56.7%, and segregating when the standard deviation between donors exceeded 5%. To diagnose cytomegalovirus status from the catalog of TCR beta chain sequences, a statistical classification framework was built. V and J gene assignment, in a later analysis, came from comparing TCR nucleotide sequences with IMGT/GENE-DB human TR gene sequences. A later analysis assigned CDR3 sequences and most-parsimonious VDJ recombination scenarios with the TCRdist pipeline. A later analysis defined each TCR beta chain by its CDR3 amino acid sequence plus V-gene family, and excluded reads lacking a unique V-gene family. A later analysis removed 592 highly shared, low-generation-probability nucleotide sequences to deal with suspected cross-contamination and a sequencing artifact. In a later analysis, a clonal expansion index was calculated for each public chain from normalized within-repertoire ranks of inferred template counts. In a later analysis, generation probabilities were computed using a VDJ recombination model fitted to out-of-frame rearrangements, and the results were checked against IGoR. A later analysis scored TCR-TCR, TCR-HLA and TCR-CMV co-occurrence with hypergeometric tests, applying a repertoire-size bias correction to TCR pairs. A later analysis estimated false discovery rates by permuting HLA or CMV assignments 20 times. In a later analysis, co-occurring TCRs were grouped with DBSCAN, and TCRdist sequence similarity was added when clustering was performed within HLA-allele-positive subsets. Repertoires with fewer than 30,000 or more than 120,000 public chains, plus five repertoires with anomalous nucleotide sharing, were excluded from co-occurrence clustering. TCRdb provides this immuneACCESS table in a form limited to in-frame rearrangements. Some clones are lacking; in checked studies, under half of them reflect an unresolved V gene, and why the rest are absent is not known. D and trimming come from the DNA, and the V and J calls and clone size come from that table. This sample holds approximately 140,000 clones; roughly 83% were observed only once. The ten top clones hold around 3.9% of the sample.

Note on this clone: Its antigen is still unknown. The record has no base qualities; no much larger clone is one base away.

This clonotype originated in a middle-aged man in good health and CMV-seropositive. The sample consisted of PBMCs.

The CDR3 reads as follows: CASSPPLAGEGLVQYF. The DNA sequence is TGTGCCAGCTCACCACCCCTAGCGGGAGAGGGACTCGTGCAGTACTTC. This receptor chain uses TRBV18 and TRBJ2-7, with 10 central nucleotides matching TRBD2. CDR1 KGHSH and CDR2 LQKENI were looked up in the germline V gene. The CDR3 covers 16 residues, taking in both the cysteine and the phenylalanine. Only the CDR3 DNA is retained, 48 bases long and in frame from the first base. Unmatched junction bases come to 11, with V trimmed by 0 bases and J by 9 bases.